These T cell receptor beta chains were read from a single sample in a study of T-cell reconstitution after alpha-beta-depleted transplantation in children. Via MiXCR, TCRdb re-called the PCR reads, giving one row per CDR3 protein. The table has hundreds of thousands of distinct CDR3 sequences, 25% seen once. The starting material was PBMCs, obtained before TCRalphabeta/CD19-depleted stem cell transplant. Source of these receptors: a girl between 2 and 10 years old with Fanconi anemia, due to receive a stem cell transplant. CDR3s include the opening cysteine and the closing phenylalanine or tryptophan. D genes are given only for firm matches. Only part of the rows carry a size: once, few, many, or a class if the clone is expanded.

J gene	clone size	V gene	D gene	CDR3 length	CDR3 DNA	CDR3 protein
TRBJ1-5	many	TRBV12-3/TRBV12-4	NA	14	TGTGCCAGCAGTTACAGGGTTAGCAATCAGCCCCAGCATTTT	CASSYRVSNQPQHF
TRBJ2-2	few	TRBV12-3/TRBV12-4	TRBD2	16	TGTGCCAGCAGTTTCTCGACTAGCGGGAGGTCCGGGGAGCTGTTTTTT	CASSFSTSGRSGELFF
TRBJ2-2	many	TRBV6-5	TRBD2	17	TGTGCCAGCAGTTACCTAGCGGGAGGGCTGAAAACCGGGGAGCTGTTTTTT	CASSYLAGGLKTGELFF
TRBJ2-7	many	TRBV9	NA	15	TGTGCCAGCAGCGTAGGTGGGACACTCGGCTACGAGCAGTACTTC	CASSVGGTLGYEQYF
TRBJ2-7	many	TRBV29-1	NA	17	TGCAGCGTTTATGGGTATAGGGACGGGGCTAGCCCCTACGAGCAGTACTTC	CSVYGYRDGASPYEQYF
TRBJ2-1	many	TRBV12-3/TRBV12-4	TRBD2	14	TGTGCCAGCAGTTTAAAAGTTAGCGGGGATGAGCAGTTCTTC	CASSLKVSGDEQFF
TRBJ2-7	few	TRBV21-1	NA	15	TGTGCCAGCAGCTCCTACTCAGCCAGCTCCTACGAGCAGTACTTC	CASSSYSASSYEQYF
TRBJ1-5	NA	TRBV20-1	NA	13	TGCAGTGCACCAGGACTGACCAATCAGCCCCAGCATTTT	CSAPGLTNQPQHF
TRBJ2-1	many	TRBV29-1	NA	12	TGCAGCGTTGGACTAGGAAACAATGAGCAGTTCTTC	CSVGLGNNEQFF
TRBJ1-1	NA	TRBV29-1	NA	15	TGCAGCTCGGCTGGGACGTTTGGGGAGAGCACTGAAGCTTTCTTT	CSSAGTFGESTEAFF
TRBJ2-1	NA	TRBV11-3	TRBD2	22	TGTGCCAGCAGCTTAGTCCACGGTGGGCTAGCGGGGGGGAAGAGCTCCTACAATGAGCAGTTCTTC	CASSLVHGGLAGGKSSYNEQFF
TRBJ1-1	few	TRBV29-1	NA	10	TGCAGTGGGACGAACACTGAAGCTTTCTTT	CSGTNTEAFF
TRBJ2-7	many	TRBV5-8	NA	9	TGTGCCAGCAGTTGGGAGCAGTACTTC	CASSWEQYF
TRBJ2-7	NA	TRBV29-1	TRBD1	13	TGCAGCGTGGGAAGGACAGGGGCCTACGAGCAGTACTTC	CSVGRTGAYEQYF
TRBJ2-7	NA	TRBV13	TRBD2	14	TGTGCCAGCAGCTTCGGGCGGACTAGTTACGAGCAGTACTTC	CASSFGRTSYEQYF
TRBJ1-2	many	TRBV20-1	NA	14	TGCAGTGCTCCAGGACAGCCTACTAACTATGGCTACACCTTC	CSAPGQPTNYGYTF
TRBJ2-2	many	TRBV6-5	TRBD1	16	TGTGCCAGCAGTTACGTCGGACAGGGGCTTCCTGGGGAGCTGTTTTTT	CASSYVGQGLPGELFF
TRBJ2-1	NA	TRBV10-3	NA	11	TGTGCCATCAGTCGAGACAATGAGCAGTTCTTC	CAISRDNEQFF
TRBJ2-1	few	TRBV29-1	TRBD1	14	TGCAGCGTTGAAGAGACAGGGATAGACAATGAGCAGTTCTTC	CSVEETGIDNEQFF
TRBJ2-3	many	TRBV14	NA	15	TGTGCCAGCAGCCAAATTGACCGGGAAGTGTTTGCGCAGTATTTT	CASSQIDREVFAQYF
TRBJ1-5	NA	TRBV12-3/TRBV12-4	NA	17	TGTGCCAGCAGTTTTAGGGTCCAGGTATCTGGCAATCAGCCCCAGCATTTT	CASSFRVQVSGNQPQHF
TRBJ2-3	NA	TRBV20-1	NA	13	TGCAGTGCTAGAGCCGTTGGCACAGATACGCAGTATTTT	CSARAVGTDTQYF
TRBJ2-1	few	TRBV29-1	TRBD2	17	TGCAGCGTTGAAGATCTCCCTAGCGGGGGGGCCCTCAATGAGCAGTTCTTC	CSVEDLPSGGALNEQFF
TRBJ2-7	few	TRBV29-1	TRBD2	15	TGCAGCACTGGAGGAGGGATCGCGGGAGGGCCCGAGCAGTACTTC	CSTGGGIAGGPEQYF
TRBJ1-3	NA	TRBV29-1	NA	15	TGCAGCGTTTCTTGGGGACGGAGCTCTGGAAACACCATATATTTT	CSVSWGRSSGNTIYF
TRBJ2-1	NA	TRBV27	NA	12	TGTGCCAGCAGTTCGCGGGTGGATGAGCAGTTCTTC	CASSSRVDEQFF
TRBJ1-2	many	TRBV29-1	TRBD1	13	TGCAGCGTTGCATGGGGACAGGGGATGGACTACACCTTC	CSVAWGQGMDYTF
TRBJ2-2	many	TRBV5-1	TRBD2	15	TGCGCCAGTCTGCCCGGGACTAGCGCGGCCGGGGAGCTGTTTTTT	CASLPGTSAAGELFF
TRBJ2-3	few	TRBV29-1	TRBD2	15	TGCAGCGTTTGGACGGCGAGCGGGAGGACAGATACGCAGTATTTT	CSVWTASGRTDTQYF
TRBJ2-7	few	TRBV4-1	NA	12	TGCGCCAGCAGCGGGGGACGAGGCGAGCAGTACTTC	CASSGGRGEQYF
TRBJ2-1	few	TRBV13	NA	14	TGTGCCAGCAGCCTAAGGGACGGGGTAGATGAGCAGTTCTTC	CASSLRDGVDEQFF
TRBJ1-6	NA	TRBV28	NA	16	TGTGCCAGCAGACTCTCTCGGACAAGAATGGCTTCACCCCTCCACTTT	CASRLSRTRMASPLHF
TRBJ2-6	NA	TRBV5-1	NA	18	TGCGCCAGCAGCTTCTGGGGGAAAAGAGGCGCTGGGGCCAACGTCCTGACTTTC	CASSFWGKRGAGANVLTF
TRBJ2-7	many	TRBV12-3/TRBV12-4	NA	12	TGTGCCAGCAGTTTTGCGTCTGGCGAGCAGTACTTC	CASSFASGEQYF
TRBJ2-2	NA	TRBV6-1	NA	17	TGTGCCAGCAGTCCACCAGTCTTCCGGACGGATACCGGGGAGCTGTTTTTT	CASSPPVFRTDTGELFF
TRBJ1-5	NA	TRBV12-3/TRBV12-4	NA	15	TGTGCCAGCAGTTTCGGGGTTTATAGCAATCAGCCCCAGCATTTT	CASSFGVYSNQPQHF
TRBJ2-1	many	TRBV25-1	TRBD1	16	TGTGCCAGCAGTGAACTCGGGACAGGGGCCTACAATGAGCAGTTCTTC	CASSELGTGAYNEQFF
TRBJ2-4	NA	TRBV6-2/TRBV6-3	NA	17	TGTGCCAGCAGTTACTCGCGCTGGGATCTAGCCAAAAACATTCAGTACTTC	CASSYSRWDLAKNIQYF
TRBJ1-4	NA	TRBV20-1	NA	15	TGCAGTGCTCGACAGCGCCCCGGAATAAATGAAAAACTGTTTTTT	CSARQRPGINEKLFF
TRBJ2-7	many	TRBV12-3/TRBV12-4	NA	14	TGTGCCAGCAGTTTTGGCGGGGGCCTCTACGAGCAGTACTTC	CASSFGGGLYEQYF
TRBJ2-7	many	TRBV7-2	TRBD2	14	TGTGCCAGCAGGTCTAGCGGGGGACGCTACGAGCAGTACTTC	CASRSSGGRYEQYF
TRBJ2-7	once	TRBV10-3	TRBD1	12	TGTGCCATAGCAGGGGGTCACTACGAGCAGTACTTC	CAIAGGHYEQYF
TRBJ2-7	many	TRBV29-1	TRBD1	15	TGCAGCGTTGAAGAGGACAGGGGTACCCCCTACGAGCAGTACTTC	CSVEEDRGTPYEQYF
TRBJ2-7	NA	TRBV20-1	NA	12	TGCAGTGCTAGAGGTACAGGGTTCGAGCAGTACTTC	CSARGTGFEQYF